This is a list of T cell receptor beta chains from one sample in a study of patients and donors after allogeneic stem cell transplantation. TCRdb re-analysed the RT-PCR reads in MiXCR, keeping a single row per CDR3 protein. The sample includes about 31,000 distinct CDR3 sequences, approximately 6.3% of them seen just once. Sequenced input: blood, either unsorted or a sorted T cell fraction (not recorded which). These receptors were taken from a human donor who was either an allogeneic HSCT recipient or a stem cell or donor lymphocyte infusion donor (not recorded which). It is not recorded whose cells these are; they may come from a transplant donor. The CDR3 runs from the conserved cysteine through the conserved F or W.

TRBV7-2	TRBJ2-5	CASSFQRNVQETQYF
TRBV28	TRBJ2-5	CASRRGTSGRTETQYF
TRBV7-9	TRBJ2-6	CASSLGWLAGGFSGANVLTF
TRBV5-1	TRBJ1-1	CASSLEGEEAFF
TRBV20-1	TRBJ2-5	CSASEFSRRSVGTQYF
TRBV27	TRBJ2-1	CASSPRTSGFAYNEQFF
TRBV2	TRBJ2-5	CAGRQAQETQYF
TRBV6-5	TRBJ2-2	CASNPGTGGFSNTGELFF
TRBV29-1	TRBJ1-1	CSVEEGETGPNTEAFF
TRBV12-3/TRBV12-4	TRBJ2-5	CASSRTPQETQYF
TRBV2	TRBJ1-4	CASSEDRAWGGEKLFF
TRBV12-3/TRBV12-4	TRBJ2-7	CASSLRGGRPAEQYF
TRBV20-1	TRBJ1-3	CSASKTRFSGNTIYF
TRBV2	TRBJ1-1	CASSILRVLTEAFF
TRBV18	TRBJ1-1	CASSRANTEAFF
TRBV29-1	TRBJ2-7	CSVGRDRCREQYF
TRBV2	TRBJ1-2	CASSEMGNYGYTF
TRBV5-4	TRBJ1-6	CASSLGRNNYNSPLHF
TRBV7-9	TRBJ2-6	CASSPRGQGTSGANVLTF
TRBV27	TRBJ2-7	CASSFRTRVREQYF
TRBV27	TRBJ1-5	CASSLVPIRRSGQPQHF
TRBV11-3	TRBJ1-2	CASSLDRWGANYGYTF
TRBV10-3	TRBJ2-5	CAISAPSGREGGETQYF
TRBV5-1	TRBJ2-5	CASSRGFSGTQYF
TRBV15	TRBJ2-7	CATWDRESYEQYF
TRBV6-1	TRBJ2-7	CASGLAGSYEQYF
TRBV20-1	TRBJ2-2	CSARPGGRNTGELFF
TRBV28	TRBJ2-7	CASSLYYEQYF
TRBV3-1	TRBJ2-3	CASSFSGRATDTQYF
TRBV5-4	TRBJ2-5	CASSLDGGQLETQYF
TRBV11-2	TRBJ2-1	CASSPYNEQFF
TRBV15	TRBJ2-3	CATSEGDGGTDTQYF
TRBV6-5	TRBJ1-5	CASSSGPGQGYNQPQHF
TRBV7-9	TRBJ1-4	CASSLGVEGRKLFF
TRBV12-3/TRBV12-4	TRBJ1-5	CASSFLTGGAGQPQHF
TRBV20-1	TRBJ2-7	CSATLAGRYEQYF
TRBV12-3/TRBV12-4	TRBJ2-5	CASSVRQGRETQYF
TRBV6-2/TRBV6-3	TRBJ2-1	CASTPPQGDNEQFF
TRBV12-3/TRBV12-4	TRBJ2-7	CASRRTGSSYEQYF
TRBV5-1	TRBJ1-1	CASSLGTGYAEAFF
TRBV25-1	TRBJ2-3	CASSAGGAGTDTQYF
TRBV7-7	TRBJ2-5	CASSNDYLTADRGETQYF
TRBV20-1	TRBJ1-2	CSARDMGNHGYTF
TRBV19	TRBJ2-7	CASNKGQGATKQYF
TRBV6-5	TRBJ2-5	CASRPRSYQETQYF
TRBV2	TRBJ2-4	CASSAGLAKNIQYF
TRBV3-1	TRBJ2-2	CASSRGLAGGTGELFF
TRBV28	TRBJ2-4	CASSLYRGLVINIQYF
TRBV9	TRBJ2-2	CASSVGSLNTGELFF
TRBV28	TRBJ2-7	CASSSPGQPYEQYF
TRBV6-5	TRBJ1-2	CASSYGTGTYGYTF
TRBV7-9	TRBJ2-4	CASSLGGNIQYF
TRBV5-1	TRBJ2-3	CASSLLASSTDTQYF
TRBV27	TRBJ2-2	CATRLAGTGELFF
TRBV4-3	TRBJ1-5	CASSQDMGPNQPQHF
TRBV27	TRBJ2-2	CASSPWRTDTGELFF
TRBV6-6	TRBJ2-1	CASSFGQGNGYNEQFF
TRBV7-2	TRBJ2-3	CASSLVPRGLSTDTQYF
TRBV19	TRBJ1-5	CASRSGGLLSNQPQHF
TRBV6-5	TRBJ1-5	CASSLQGASNQPQHF